These 15 T cell receptor beta chains were all obtained from the same sample, sequenced in a study of human CD8 memory T cell subsets. UMI-labeled 5' RACE was used, and it produced the TCR beta libraries. No DNA is given; TCRdb re-called the 5' RACE reads and lists each CDR3 protein once. Recorded here are about 17,000 distinct CDR3 sequences; the top ten clones represent approximately 6%. Sequenced: CD8+ stem-like memory T cells (TSCM and TCM) sorted from PBMCs. The subset is: stem-like memory CD8 T cells (TSTEM), CCR7+ PD-1- TIGIT-. These receptors were collected from a human donor in good health.

This chain connects TRBV20-1 to TRBJ2-7; TCRdb picks TRBD2, but there is no DNA to check that call. Germline loops: CDR1 DFQATT, CDR2 SNEGSKA (reference sequence). The CDR3 runs 15 residues. CDR3 protein: CSARGAGLAGAEQYF.

The genes are TRBV10-2 and TRBJ1-3. Germline CDR1 WSHSY, CDR2 SAAADI. This CDR3 comprises 16 residues. Here the CDR3 reads CASSDSGVLSGNTIYF.

The J gene is TRBJ1-2, the V gene TRBV28. The CDR3 covers 11 residues. Germline V lookup: CDR1 MDHEN, CDR2 SYDVKM. The chain's CDR3 is CASSFIGGYTF.

The rearrangement joins TRBV19 to TRBJ1-1. CDR1 LNHDA and CDR2 SQIVND come from the germline V gene (reference sequence). The CDR3 contains 14 residues. CDR3 residues: CASSSEGVSTEAFF.

This sequence joins TRBV5-1 and TRBJ2-1; TCRdb returns TRBD2, unconfirmable since there is no DNA. The germline CDR1 and CDR2 sequences are SGHRS and YFSETQ. The CDR3 runs to 13 residues. CDR3 amino acids: CASSFGRENEQFF.

The gene calls are TRBV28 and TRBJ2-2. The germline V gene encodes CDR1 MDHEN and CDR2 SYDVKM. This CDR3 is built from 11 residues. The CDR3 protein is CASSFYGELFF.

According to its frequency, this clonotype is medium-sized. The CDR3 region is CASSQDRGGSSYEQYF. J is TRBJ2-7 and V is TRBV4-2; lacking DNA, the TRBD1 call made by TCRdb goes unchecked. The CDR3 has 16 amino acids. Per the germline V gene, CDR1 is LGHNA and CDR2 is YNFKEQ.

V gene TRBV5-6 combines with J gene TRBJ1-1; the D call from TCRdb, TRBD1, cannot be confirmed without DNA. The length of the CDR3 is 12 residues. Germline V gives CDR1 SGHDT, CDR2 YYEEEE. CDR3 in amino acids: CASSRGDTEAFF.

The chain links TRBV3-1 to TRBJ2-1. Germline V CDR1 and CDR2: LGHDT, YNNKEL (reference sequence). This CDR3 is built from 18 residues. Here the CDR3 reads CASSQDLANRRAYNEQFF.

V gene TRBV27 combines with J gene TRBJ1-1; TCRdb's D gene call, TRBD1, goes unchecked for lack of DNA. Germline V gene lookup returns CDR1 MNHEY and CDR2 SMNVEV (reference sequence). This CDR3 spans 13 amino acids. The CDR3 spells CASSLGAGQEAFF.

The J gene is TRBJ2-7, the V gene TRBV11-2; with no DNA, the TCRdb D assignment of TRBD1 cannot be verified. Germline loops: CDR1 SGHAT, CDR2 FQNNGV. The CDR3 is made up of 15 amino acids. CDR3 protein: CASSRSTGGLREQYF.

The genes are TRBV13 and TRBJ2-3; no DNA is available, so the TRBD2 call from TCRdb remains unchecked. CDR3 size: 17 residues. From germline, CDR1 is PRHDT and CDR2 FYEKMQ (reference sequence). CDR3: CASSPVGTSGMDYTQYF.

CDR3 amino acids: CASRHTGEYYNEQFF. The chain recombines TRBV7-9 with TRBJ2-1; TCRdb names TRBD1, which stays unverified in the absence of DNA. This CDR3 comprises 15 residues. Germline loops: CDR1 SEHNR, CDR2 FQNEAQ (reference sequence).

The V and J genes are TRBV5-1 and TRBJ2-5. The CDR3 contains 13 residues. Germline V gene sequence: CDR1 SGHRS, CDR2 YFSETQ. The CDR3: CASSFSSQETQYF. The whole variable domain, filled in from reference TRBV5-1 and TRBJ2-5, reads KAGVTQTPRYLIKTRGQQVTLSCSPISGHRSVSWYQQTPGQGLQFLFEYFSETQRNKGNFPGRFSGRQFSNSRSEMNVSTLELGDSALYLCASSFSSQETQYFGPGTRLLVL.

This chain links TRBV3-1 with TRBJ2-3; TCRdb names TRBD2, which stays unverified in the absence of DNA. Germline V gene sequence: CDR1 LGHDT, CDR2 YNNKEL (reference sequence). There are 18 residues in the CDR3. The CDR3 here is CASSQDLVDGSYTDTQYF.